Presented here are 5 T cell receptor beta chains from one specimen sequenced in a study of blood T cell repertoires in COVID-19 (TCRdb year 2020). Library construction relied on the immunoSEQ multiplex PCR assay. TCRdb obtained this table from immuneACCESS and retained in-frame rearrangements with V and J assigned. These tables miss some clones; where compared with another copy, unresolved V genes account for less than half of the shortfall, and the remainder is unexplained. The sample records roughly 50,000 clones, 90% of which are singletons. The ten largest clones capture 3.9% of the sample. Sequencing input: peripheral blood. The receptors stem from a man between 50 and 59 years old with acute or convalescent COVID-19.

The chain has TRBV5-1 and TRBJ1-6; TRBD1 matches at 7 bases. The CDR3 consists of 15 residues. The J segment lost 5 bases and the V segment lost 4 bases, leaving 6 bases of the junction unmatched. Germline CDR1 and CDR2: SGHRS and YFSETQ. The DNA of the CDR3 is TGCGCCAGCAGCACCGAGGGGGCCAATAATTCACCCCTCCACTTT. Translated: CASSTEGANNSPLHF.

Here the CDR3 DNA reads TGTGCCAGCAGTTACACATCCAGCTCCTATAATTCACCCCTCCACTTT. Translating it yields CASSYTSSSYNSPLHF. The chain joins TRBV28 to TRBJ1-6; D is ambiguous. The germline CDR1 and CDR2 sequences are MDHEN and SYDVKM. V shed 4 bases and J shed 0 bases, with 10 bases lying between them. The length of the CDR3 is 16 residues.

This CDR3 reads CASSMVGGSNQPQHF. CDR3 in DNA: TGTGCCAGTAGTATGGTCGGGGGGAGCAATCAGCCCCAGCATTTT. The rearrangement joins TRBV19 to TRBJ1-5, with D possibly being TRBD1 (5 bases). The CDR3 runs to 15 residues. V gave up 3 bases and J gave up 1 base, with 10 bases separating them. Germline V gene sequence: CDR1 LNHDA, CDR2 SQIVND (reference sequence).

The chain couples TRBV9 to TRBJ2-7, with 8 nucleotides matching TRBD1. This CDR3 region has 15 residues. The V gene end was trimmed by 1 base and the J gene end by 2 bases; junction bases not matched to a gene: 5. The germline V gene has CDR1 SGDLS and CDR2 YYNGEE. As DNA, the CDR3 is TGTGCCAGCAGCGTAAATGCAGGGGGCGCCTACGAGCAGTACTTC. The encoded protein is CASSVNAGGAYEQYF.

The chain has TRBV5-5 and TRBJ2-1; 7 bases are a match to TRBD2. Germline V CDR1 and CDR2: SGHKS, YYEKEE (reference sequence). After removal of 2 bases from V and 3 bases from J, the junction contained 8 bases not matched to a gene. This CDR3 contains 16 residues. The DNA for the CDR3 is TGTGCCAGCAGCTTACATCCGGGACTAAACTACAATGAGCAGTTCTTC. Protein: CASSLHPGLNYNEQFF.